This is a list of T cell receptor beta chains from one sample in a study of OX40 agonist ivuxolimab in advanced cancers. Profiling relied on immunoSEQ multiplex PCR, and the TCRdb table lists in-frame clones only, not all of them. The table shows some 100,000 clones, with 90% occurring only once. The source was CD4+ or CD8+ T cells sorted from blood, collected in a trial of the OX40 agonist ivuxolimab. Receptor source: an adult with an advanced solid tumor such as melanoma, head and neck, liver or kidney cancer. The CDR3 runs from the conserved cysteine through the conserved F or W. The D gene is left open where the match is weak. For some rows the clone size is stated as once, few or many, or as a class when expanded; others skip it.

d_gene: NA
v_gene: TRBV14
j_gene: TRBJ2-7
abundance: NA
CDR3nt: TGTGCCAGCAGCCAAGTTAACAGAGTTTACGAGCAGTACTTC
CDR3aa: CASSQVNRVYEQYF

d_gene: TRBD1
v_gene: TRBV6-1
j_gene: TRBJ1-5
abundance: NA
CDR3nt: TGTGCCACCACGACAGGGATCGAAGGTCAGCCCCAGCATTTT
CDR3aa: CATTTGIEGQPQHF

d_gene: TRBD1
v_gene: TRBV5-6
j_gene: TRBJ1-1
abundance: NA
CDR3nt: TGTGCCAGCAGCCCTAGGACAGGACGTACCACTGAAGCTTTCTTT
CDR3aa: CASSPRTGRTTEAFF

d_gene: NA
v_gene: TRBV29-1
j_gene: TRBJ2-7
abundance: NA
CDR3nt: TGCAGCGTCAAGGATTCCTACGAGCAGTACTTC
CDR3aa: CSVKDSYEQYF

d_gene: TRBD1
v_gene: TRBV15
j_gene: TRBJ1-4
abundance: few
CDR3nt: TGTGCCACTGAGGTCGGACAGGGGGATGAAAAACTGTTTTTT
CDR3aa: CATEVGQGDEKLFF

d_gene: TRBD2
v_gene: TRBV2
j_gene: TRBJ2-1
abundance: NA
CDR3nt: TGTGCCAGCAAGAGTAGCGGGAGCTCCTACAATGAGCAGTTCTTC
CDR3aa: CASKSSGSSYNEQFF

d_gene: NA
v_gene: TRBV6-6
j_gene: TRBJ2-2
abundance: NA
CDR3nt: TGTGCCAGCAGAGATACAGGGTACACCGGGGAGCTGTTTTTT
CDR3aa: CASRDTGYTGELFF

d_gene: TRBD1
v_gene: TRBV11-2
j_gene: TRBJ1-4
abundance: NA
CDR3nt: TGTGCCAGCAGCTTAGGTGGACAGGGTAATGAAAAACTGTTTTTT
CDR3aa: CASSLGGQGNEKLFF

d_gene: TRBD2
v_gene: TRBV29-1
j_gene: TRBJ2-1
abundance: NA
CDR3nt: TGCAGCGTTGGCCTAGCGGGCTCCAATGAGCAGTTCTTC
CDR3aa: CSVGLAGSNEQFF

d_gene: NA
v_gene: TRBV6-4
j_gene: TRBJ2-3
abundance: NA
CDR3nt: TGTGCCAGCAGTGACTGGGACACAGATACGCAGTATTTT
CDR3aa: CASSDWDTDTQYF

d_gene: NA
v_gene: TRBV6-5
j_gene: TRBJ2-3
abundance: NA
CDR3nt: TGTGCCAGCACCCCCCCCGGGGTCGGTGCGCAGTATTTT
CDR3aa: CASTPPGVGAQYF

d_gene: TRBD1
v_gene: TRBV7-6
j_gene: TRBJ1-1
abundance: NA
CDR3nt: TGTGCCAGCAGCCTCAGGGACAGCTTCGGCACTGAAGCTTTCTTT
CDR3aa: CASSLRDSFGTEAFF

d_gene: TRBD2
v_gene: TRBV6-5
j_gene: TRBJ2-7
abundance: few
CDR3nt: TGTGCCAGCAGTTACCCCAAGCGGGGGCCCTACGAGCAGTACTTC
CDR3aa: CASSYPKRGPYEQYF

d_gene: TRBD2
v_gene: TRBV19
j_gene: TRBJ2-3
abundance: NA
CDR3nt: TGTGCCAGTAGGAAGTGGGGGACTAGCGGCTACACAGATACGCAGTATTTT
CDR3aa: CASRKWGTSGYTDTQYF

d_gene: NA
v_gene: TRBV30
j_gene: TRBJ1-6
abundance: NA
CDR3nt: TGTGCCTGGAAACCGGGGCGAAATAATTCACCCCTCCACTTT
CDR3aa: CAWKPGRNNSPLHF

d_gene: NA
v_gene: TRBV7-8
j_gene: TRBJ1-1
abundance: NA
CDR3nt: TGTGCCAGCAGCTTAGAAAGCCCGAACACTGAAGCTTTCTTT
CDR3aa: CASSLESPNTEAFF

d_gene: NA
v_gene: TRBV7-2
j_gene: TRBJ1-1
abundance: once
CDR3nt: TGTGCCAGCAGCTTTGGGGCTACGATGGGAGCTTTCTTT
CDR3aa: CASSFGATMGAFF